Each of the 6 T cell receptor beta chains below was sequenced from the same sample in a study of control samples from healthy donors and cancer patients. Produced via immunoSEQ multiplex PCR; TCRdb's table is partial and in-frame only. Here the sample spans 150,000 or so clones, 90% to 95% being singletons. The sample was PBMCs. All receptors come from a man aged 60 to 69 with colorectal cancer.

The chain combines TRBV9 with TRBJ2-7; 9 bases fit TRBD1. The CDR3 sequence is 16 residues long. Germline assignment: CDR1 SGDLS and CDR2 YYNGEE. The J segment lost 6 bases and the V segment lost 0 bases, leaving 10 bases of the junction unmatched. The CDR3: CASSVGGWGQGGEQYF. The CDR3 DNA sequence: TGTGCCAGCAGCGTAGGAGGTTGGGGACAGGGTGGCGAGCAGTACTTC.

The gene calls are TRBV10-3 and TRBJ2-5; 7 bases map to TRBD2. The CDR3 has 15 residues. The ends lost 2 bases at V and 2 bases at J; junction bases unmatched: 5. CDR1 ENHRY and CDR2 SYGVKD come from the germline V gene. CDR3 residues: CAISEHGAGQETQYF. DNA for the CDR3: TGTGCCATCAGTGAGCACGGAGCGGGGCAAGAGACCCAGTACTTC.

The rearrangement links TRBV3-1 (or the pseudogene TRBV3-2) to TRBJ2-1, with D perhaps TRBD2 (7 bases). Germline lookup yields CDR1 LGHDT and CDR2 YNNKEL (reference sequence). Trimming removed 4 bases at V and 6 bases at J, with 16 bases between. The CDR3 runs 15 residues. CDR3 protein: CASSPTGGSVNEQFF. The CDR3 region has the DNA TGTGCCAGCAGCCCAACGGGGGGCTCCGTCAATGAGCAGTTCTTC.

This chain connects TRBV6-6 to TRBJ2-7, with TRBD1 identical over 7 bases. This CDR3 contains 13 residues. Germline trimming cut 11 bases from V and 3 bases from J; bases unmatched to any gene: 10. Germline CDR1 reads MNHNY; CDR2 reads SVGAGI (reference sequence). The CDR3 DNA is TGTGCCGTCCGACAGGGTTCTGGCTACGAGCAGTACTTC. Protein product: CAVRQGSGYEQYF.

This sequence joins TRBV12-3 or TRBV12-4 and TRBJ1-2; D is ambiguous. The V end was cut by 5 bases, the J end by 5 bases, with 9 bases between. This CDR3 region has 12 residues. CDR3 residues: CASSPGRYGYTF. DNA for the CDR3: TGTGCCAGCAGTCCCGGACGGTATGGCTACACCTTC.

The chain has TRBV18 and TRBJ2-7; TRBD1 agrees at 8 bases. The germline V gene encodes CDR1 KGHSH and CDR2 LQKENI. The CDR3 is 15 residues long. J gave up 4 bases and V 6 bases, and 11 bases lay outside the gene matches. DNA for the CDR3: TGTGCCAGCTCCATGAGCGTGACAGGGGATTACGAGCAGTACTTC. Protein: CASSMSVTGDYEQYF. Variable domain in full (rest from reference TRBV18 and TRBJ2-7): NAGVMQNPRHLVRRRGQEARLRCSPMKGHSHVYWYRQLPEEGLKFMVYLQKENIIDESGMPKERFSAEFPKEGPSILRIQQVVRGDSAAYFCASSMSVTGDYEQYFGPGTRLTVT.